The rows below give T cell receptor beta chains drawn from one sample of a study of blood T cell repertoires in COVID-19. Here immunoSEQ multiplex PCR was the method, and the copy in TCRdb shows in-frame clones only, minus some. Among 360,000 or so clones listed, under 85% were seen once. Sequenced input: PBMCs or T cells enriched from blood (not recorded which). These receptors were taken from a woman aged 45-59 years who had recovered from COVID-19. Each CDR3 is given with its conserved first and last residue. D genes are given only for firm matches. Rows give clone size only sometimes, using once, few, many, or a class for an expanded clone.

size,V,D,J,CDR3,DNA
NA,TRBV12-3/TRBV12-4,NA,TRBJ1-1,CASSFGGLAEAFF,TGTGCCAGCAGTTTTGGTGGGCTGGCTGAAGCTTTCTTT
NA,TRBV3-1/TRBV3-2,TRBD2,TRBJ2-7,CASSQDVGAGLAGDEQYF,TGTGCCAGCAGCCAAGACGTCGGGGCTGGGCTAGCGGGAGACGAGCAGTACTTC
NA,TRBV2,NA,TRBJ2-7,CASSEQGPSLGEQYF,TGTGCCAGCAGTGAACAGGGCCCTTCTTTGGGGGAGCAGTACTTC
few,TRBV4-3,NA,TRBJ1-2,CASSQVRGGYTF,TGCGCCAGCAGCCAAGTCAGGGGAGGCTACACCTTC
NA,TRBV4-1,NA,TRBJ1-3,CASSPSLQVGNTIYF,TGCGCCAGCAGCCCATCCCTCCAGGTGGGAAACACCATATATTTT
NA,TRBV6-5,TRBD1,TRBJ1-2,CASRDGTVYGYTF,TGTGCCAGCAGGGACGGGACAGTTTATGGCTACACCTTC
few,TRBV13,TRBD2,TRBJ2-7,CASSPSGTSRPYEQYF,TGTGCCAGCAGCCCATCGGGGACTAGCAGACCTTACGAGCAGTACTTC
NA,TRBV6-5,TRBD1,TRBJ1-2,CASSYSYRGGYGYTF,TGTGCCAGCAGTTACTCCTACAGGGGCGGGTATGGCTACACCTTC
NA,TRBV30,TRBD1,TRBJ1-1,CAWATRTGGLTEAFF,TGTGCCTGGGCCACAAGGACAGGGGGGCTCACTGAAGCTTTCTTT
NA,TRBV18,NA,TRBJ2-7,CASSPTLHSKPYEQYF,TGTGCCAGCTCACCCACCCTACACAGCAAACCCTACGAGCAGTACTTC
once,TRBV15,NA,TRBJ1-4,CATSRDISRVGATNEKLFF,TGTGCCACCAGCAGAGATATTTCGAGGGTTGGGGCAACTAATGAAAAACTGTTTTTT
NA,TRBV27,TRBD1,TRBJ1-2,CASGQGIGYTF,TGTGCCAGCGGACAGGGGATCGGCTACACCTTC
NA,TRBV7-3,NA,TRBJ1-1,CASSPDQGWNTEAFF,TGTGCCAGCAGCCCGGATCAGGGGTGGAACACTGAAGCTTTCTTT
NA,TRBV15,TRBD1,TRBJ2-7,CATSTPGQGTYEQYF,TGTGCCACCAGCACGCCAGGACAGGGAACCTACGAGCAGTACTTC
NA,TRBV5-1,TRBD1,TRBJ1-2,CASSLATGGDGYTF,TGCGCCAGCAGCTTGGCTACAGGGGGGGATGGCTACACCTTC
NA,TRBV27,TRBD2,TRBJ2-5,CASSLSSSGVKETQYF,TGTGCCAGCAGTTTATCTTCTAGCGGGGTTAAAGAGACCCAGTACTTC
NA,TRBV7-3,NA,TRBJ1-3,CASSSLRDNSGNTIYF,TGTGCCAGCAGCTCCTTGAGGGATAATTCTGGAAACACCATATATTTT
NA,TRBV6-5,NA,TRBJ1-1,CASGRGTEAFF,TGTGCCAGCGGTCGGGGAACTGAAGCTTTCTTT
NA,TRBV7-9,NA,TRBJ1-2,CASSPQVNYGYTF,TGTGCCAGCAGTCCTCAGGTTAACTATGGCTACACCTTC
NA,TRBV15,TRBD1,TRBJ1-2,CATSKPGQGIDYGYTF,TGTGCCACCAGCAAACCGGGACAGGGGATAGACTATGGCTACACCTTC
NA,TRBV3-1/TRBV3-2,NA,TRBJ2-3,CASSQEWIAVTDTQYF,TGTGCCAGCAGCCAAGAGTGGATAGCGGTCACAGATACGCAGTATTTT
NA,TRBV5-1,TRBD1,TRBJ1-1,CASSLSTGSRDMNTEAFF,TGCGCCAGCAGCTTGTCGACAGGGTCGAGGGACATGAACACTGAAGCTTTCTTT
NA,TRBV28,TRBD1,TRBJ1-5,CASSYNTGGGQPQHF,TGTGCCAGCAGCTATAATACAGGGGGAGGACAGCCCCAGCATTTT
few,TRBV7-2,NA,TRBJ1-1,CASSLVREGEAFF,TGTGCCAGCAGCTTAGTCAGGGAAGGTGAAGCTTTCTTT
few,TRBV5-1,NA,TRBJ1-5,CASAEQPGQPQHF,TGCGCCAGCGCCGAGCAGCCGGGTCAGCCCCAGCATTTT
NA,TRBV7-9,NA,TRBJ1-2,CASSLIQGAAGYTF,TGTGCCAGCAGCTTGATACAGGGTGCAGCTGGCTACACCTTC
NA,TRBV11-1,TRBD2,TRBJ2-7,CASSSGLAGGYEQYF,TGTGCCAGCAGCTCGGGACTAGCGGGGGGGTACGAGCAGTACTTC
NA,TRBV18,TRBD1,TRBJ1-4,CASSSLQGADEKLFF,TGTGCCAGCTCGTCACTACAGGGGGCGGATGAAAAACTGTTTTTT
NA,TRBV7-2,NA,TRBJ2-5,CASSSTRGSQETQYF,TGTGCCAGCAGCTCGACGCGGGGAAGCCAAGAGACCCAGTACTTC
NA,TRBV19,NA,TRBJ1-1,CASRQGRRNTEAFF,TGTGCCAGTAGACAGGGAAGGAGGAACACTGAAGCTTTCTTT
NA,TRBV2,TRBD2,TRBJ2-7,CASSDRAGVTNEQYF,TGTGCCAGCAGTGATAGAGCGGGAGTGACGAACGAGCAGTACTTC
once,TRBV15,NA,TRBJ1-2,CATSSRDLLSGYGYTF,TGTGCCACCAGCAGCCGCGATCTCTTATCGGGCTATGGCTACACCTTC
NA,TRBV30,TRBD1,TRBJ2-5,CAWTAGGLGETQYF,TGTGCCTGGACAGCAGGGGGTCTGGGGGAGACCCAGTACTTC
NA,TRBV2,NA,TRBJ1-3,CASSVESSGNTIYF,TGTGCCAGCAGCGTAGAGAGCTCTGGAAACACCATATATTTT
NA,TRBV7-9,NA,TRBJ1-1,CASSLALDSEAFF,TGTGCCAGCAGCTTAGCCTTGGACTCTGAAGCTTTCTTT
NA,TRBV4-3,NA,TRBJ1-1,CASSQDASRDTEAFF,TGCGCCAGCAGCCAAGATGCGTCCAGGGACACTGAAGCTTTCTTT
NA,TRBV18,NA,TRBJ2-7,CATGDSSYEQYF,TGTGCCACCGGGGATTCCTCCTACGAGCAGTACTTC
NA,TRBV11-1,NA,TRBJ2-5,CASSLGSRLQETQYF,TGTGCCAGCAGCTTAGGATCCAGGCTCCAAGAGACCCAGTACTTC
NA,TRBV6-5,NA,TRBJ2-7,CASSPSGKMAYEQYF,TGTGCCAGCAGCCCCAGTGGCAAGATGGCTTACGAGCAGTACTTC
NA,TRBV7-2,NA,TRBJ1-2,CASSLGGSNGGYTF,TGTGCCAGCAGCTTAGGAGGGTCTAACGGGGGCTACACCTTC
NA,TRBV27,NA,TRBJ1-1,CASRSTYGTEAFF,TGTGCCAGCAGGTCCACTTACGGCACTGAAGCTTTCTTT
few,TRBV7-3,NA,TRBJ2-3,CASSSAALSTDTQYF,TGTGCCAGCAGCTCGGCGGCATTAAGCACAGATACGCAGTATTTT
NA,TRBV29-1,TRBD2,TRBJ2-5,CSTAGTWRGYQETQYF,TGCAGCACGGCCGGGACCTGGCGGGGGTACCAAGAGACCCAGTACTTC
NA,TRBV3-1/TRBV3-2,NA,TRBJ2-5,CASSQDASRLETQYF,TGTGCCAGCAGCCAAGATGCTAGCCGACTGGAGACCCAGTACTTC
NA,TRBV5-8,NA,TRBJ1-2,CAYAAAPNYGYTF,TGTGCCTATGCGGCAGCCCCTAACTATGGCTACACCTTC
NA,TRBV11-2,NA,TRBJ2-3,CASSPRTASTDTQYF,TGTGCCAGCAGCCCGCGGACAGCTAGCACAGATACGCAGTATTTT
once,TRBV27,NA,TRBJ1-6,CASQNSNNSPLHF,TGTGCCAGCCAAAACAGCAATAATTCACCCCTCCACTTT
NA,TRBV18,NA,TRBJ2-1,CASSPGPNPPQFF,TGTGCCAGCTCACCGGGGCCTAACCCGCCGCAGTTCTTC
NA,TRBV6-5,TRBD1,TRBJ1-2,CASSSPGGGDLGYTF,TGTGCCAGCAGTTCGCCGGGAGGGGGCGACCTTGGCTACACCTTC
NA,TRBV19,NA,TRBJ1-5,CASSIDRELAQPQHF,TGTGCCAGTAGTATAGATCGGGAGCTGGCTCAGCCCCAGCATTTT
NA,TRBV13,NA,TRBJ2-7,CASSFSGLTGGVYEQYF,TGTGCCAGCAGCTTTTCTGGCCTGACGGGCGGGGTCTACGAGCAGTACTTC
NA,TRBV18,TRBD1,TRBJ2-2,CASSYRQGETGELFF,TGTGCCAGCTCATATCGACAGGGGGAGACCGGGGAGCTGTTTTTT
few,TRBV18,NA,TRBJ1-5,CASSSGIVSNQPQHF,TGTGCCAGCTCATCAGGGATCGTCAGCAATCAGCCCCAGCATTTT
NA,TRBV6-2/TRBV6-3,NA,TRBJ1-1,CASSYSGAQTF,TGTGCCAGCAGTTACTCAGGGGCCCAAACCTTT
few,TRBV7-8,TRBD1,TRBJ1-2,CASSRPGTGTLYGYTF,TGTGCCAGCAGTCGTCCCGGGACAGGGACCCTCTATGGCTACACCTTC
once,TRBV5-1,TRBD1,TRBJ1-5,CASSLSPDRAEPQHF,TGCGCCAGCAGCTTGTCCCCGGACAGGGCAGAGCCCCAGCATTTT
NA,TRBV19,NA,TRBJ1-2,CASSSDSNYGYTF,TGTGCCAGTAGTAGCGACAGTAACTATGGCTACACCTTC
NA,TRBV9,NA,TRBJ1-2,CASSVALGREGSYSGYTF,TGTGCCAGCAGCGTAGCTTTGGGCAGGGAGGGGTCCTATTCTGGCTACACCTTC
NA,TRBV6-5,NA,TRBJ1-1,CASSPRTVNTEAFF,TGTGCCAGCAGCCCCCGGACAGTGAACACTGAAGCTTTCTTT
once,TRBV3-1/TRBV3-2,TRBD2,TRBJ2-1,CASSQALAGEQFF,TGTGCCAGCAGCCAAGCACTAGCGGGTGAGCAGTTCTTC